The rows below give T cell receptor beta chains drawn from one sample of a study of blood T cell repertoires in COVID-19. Sequencing used immunoSEQ multiplex PCR; TCRdb keeps in-frame clones, though not all of them. The table has about 42,000 clones, around 81% seen once. The specimen sequenced was peripheral blood. The receptors were gathered from a man in his fifties or sixties with active COVID-19. CDR3s include the opening cysteine and the closing phenylalanine or tryptophan. D genes are given only for firm matches. Not all rows give a size; the values are once, few, many and, for expanded clones, a class.

clone size,J gene,V gene,D gene,CDR3 DNA,CDR3 protein
-,TRBJ1-3,TRBV2,TRBD1,TGTGCCAGCAGTGAAACCGGGACAGGGACTGGAAACACCATATATTTT,CASSETGTGTGNTIYF
-,TRBJ1-6,TRBV30,TRBD1,TGTGCCTGGAGTGTACGAGACAGGGGAGGCTCACCCCTCCACTTT,CAWSVRDRGGSPLHF
-,TRBJ2-1,TRBV19,TRBD2,TGTGCCAGTAGGGGACTAGCGGGATTGGGTGCGGACAATGAGCAGTTCTTC,CASRGLAGLGADNEQFF
-,TRBJ1-6,TRBV4-2,-,TGTGCCAGCAGCCAGAGCTCCTATAATTCACCCCTCCACTTT,CASSQSSYNSPLHF
-,TRBJ2-3,TRBV28,TRBD1,TGTGCCAGCAGTACCCGACAGGGTTTCTCCTACACAGATACGCAGTATTTT,CASSTRQGFSYTDTQYF
-,TRBJ2-1,TRBV4-3,-,TGCGCCAGCAGCCAAGAACAAGCGGTTGACAATGAGCAGTTCTTC,CASSQEQAVDNEQFF
-,TRBJ2-3,TRBV5-1,-,TGCGCCAGCAGCTTGGCTTGGGCAGCCTATGCGCAGTATTTT,CASSLAWAAYAQYF
-,TRBJ2-1,TRBV7-8,-,TGTGCCAGCAGCCCTGTGGGCCGGTACAATGAGCAGTTCTTC,CASSPVGRYNEQFF
-,TRBJ2-7,TRBV4-2,-,TGTGCCAGCAGCTTAAGCGGAACTTCCTACGAGCAGTACTTC,CASSLSGTSYEQYF
-,TRBJ2-3,TRBV30,TRBD1,TGTGCCTGGAGTGAGGGGGCCGCAACAGATACGCAGTATTTT,CAWSEGAATDTQYF
-,TRBJ2-3,TRBV6-4,-,TGTGCCAGCAGTGATCGCGGGACCACAGATACGCAGTATTTT,CASSDRGTTDTQYF
-,TRBJ1-4,TRBV4-1,-,TGCGCCAGCAGACCACCCGGCGGTAAGGAACGGGAAAAACTGTTTTTT,CASRPPGGKEREKLFF
-,TRBJ2-5,TRBV16,-,TGTGCCAGCAGCCGGAGGCAGAAGGAGACCCAGTACTTC,CASSRRQKETQYF
-,TRBJ2-3,TRBV13,TRBD2,TGTGCCAGCAGCTTCGGGACTAGCGGGGGTGAAACGCAGTATTTT,CASSFGTSGGETQYF
once,TRBJ2-1,TRBV2,TRBD2,TGTGCCACCGGGCGGCGGGAGGACAATGAGCAGTTCTTC,CATGRREDNEQFF
-,TRBJ1-5,TRBV5-1,TRBD1,TGCGCCAGCAGAGCAGGGGGTAATCAGCCCCAGCATTTT,CASRAGGNQPQHF
-,TRBJ2-2,TRBV4-3,TRBD2,TGCGCCAGCAGCCAAGATATCCCCGGGGGGATTAACACCGGGGAGCTGTTTTTT,CASSQDIPGGINTGELFF
-,TRBJ2-2,TRBV27,-,TGTGCCAGCAGTTGGGGCAGGAACACCGGGGAGCTGTTTTTT,CASSWGRNTGELFF
few,TRBJ1-2,TRBV7-8,-,TGTGCCAGCAGCTCGACCTCCCAGGGAAGCGGCTACACCTTC,CASSSTSQGSGYTF
-,TRBJ1-2,TRBV11-1,-,TGTGCCAGCAGCTTAGAACCCGACAGCCCCTATGGCTACACCTTC,CASSLEPDSPYGYTF
-,TRBJ2-7,TRBV29-1,TRBD1,TGCAGCGTCGAGACAGGGGGCGGCTACGAGCAGTACTTC,CSVETGGGYEQYF
-,TRBJ2-1,TRBV6-2/TRBV6-3,-,TGTGCCAGCAGTTCCACGGACTACCCCTTTTACAATGAGCAGTTCTTC,CASSSTDYPFYNEQFF
-,TRBJ1-2,TRBV20-1,TRBD1,TGCAGTGCTAGTGAACAGGGGCGGAACTATGGCTACACCTTC,CSASEQGRNYGYTF
-,TRBJ2-3,TRBV29-1,-,TGCAGCGTTGAGGGGGGGCAGGGGATCACAGATACGCAGTATTTT,CSVEGGQGITDTQYF
-,TRBJ2-1,TRBV11-3,-,TGTGCCAGCAGCGGGAGGCGCAATGAGCAGTTCTTC,CASSGRRNEQFF
-,TRBJ1-5,TRBV23-1,-,TGCGCCAGCAGTCTCTCCGGGGGGGGCCACGAAGGTTGCAATCAGCCCCAGCATTTT,CASSLSGGGHEGCNQPQHF
-,TRBJ2-1,TRBV24-1,-,TGTGCCACCAGTGATTTGGACTACAGGGAACCTAATAGTATCGATGAGCAGTTCTTC,CATSDLDYREPNSIDEQFF
-,TRBJ2-7,TRBV9,TRBD2,TGTGCCAGCAGCGTAGGCATAGCGGGAGTCCACGAGCAGTACTTC,CASSVGIAGVHEQYF
-,TRBJ2-7,TRBV6-1,TRBD1,TGTGCCAGCAGTGAAGGAGGGACAGGGACCTCTCAGTACTTC,CASSEGGTGTSQYF
-,TRBJ2-1,TRBV12-3/TRBV12-4,TRBD1,TGTGCCAGCAGTTTAGGACAGGGCCATGAGCAGTTCTTC,CASSLGQGHEQFF
-,TRBJ2-7,TRBV3-1/TRBV3-2,TRBD1,TGTGCCAGCAGCCAAGGAAAGGGGGCACCCTACGAGCAGTACTTC,CASSQGKGAPYEQYF
-,TRBJ2-5,TRBV6-5,TRBD1,TGTGCCAGCAGTTCCGGACAGGGGCTACCGCGGGAGACCCAGTACTTC,CASSSGQGLPRETQYF
-,TRBJ1-1,TRBV7-3,-,TGTGCCAGCAGCTTTGACACAGGATGGACTGAAGCTTTCTTT,CASSFDTGWTEAFF
once,TRBJ2-3,TRBV5-6,-,TGTGCCAGCAGCTTGGACCTCTTGACTAGCACAGATACGCAGTATTTT,CASSLDLLTSTDTQYF
-,TRBJ2-1,TRBV10-3,TRBD2,TGTGCCATCACTAGCGGGAGGGGTGAGCAGTTCTTC,CAITSGRGEQFF
-,TRBJ2-1,TRBV2,-,TGTGCCAGCAGTGTGGAGCGCAACTACAATGAGCAGTTCTTC,CASSVERNYNEQFF
-,TRBJ2-7,TRBV29-1,TRBD1,TGCAGCGGGGGACAGGACATCTACGAGCAGTACTTC,CSGGQDIYEQYF
few,TRBJ1-5,TRBV24-1,-,TGTGCCACCAGTGATTTGGAGTCCAACCCCTATCAGCCCCAGCATTTT,CATSDLESNPYQPQHF
-,TRBJ1-2,TRBV3-1/TRBV3-2,-,TGTGCCAGCAGCGCCCGTGGGCCATATACGGGCTACACCTTC,CASSARGPYTGYTF
-,TRBJ1-2,TRBV5-1,-,TGCGCCAGCAGCCCAGAGGCGGCCAGGGCCATGGGGGGCTACACCTTC,CASSPEAARAMGGYTF
-,TRBJ2-6,TRBV30,-,TGTGCCTCTGCACAGGGTCTAAAGTCTGGGGCCAACGTCCTGACTTTC,CASAQGLKSGANVLTF
-,TRBJ1-1,TRBV25-1,-,TGTGCCAGCAGTCACCGGCCGGGGGTAGCTTTCTTT,CASSHRPGVAFF
-,TRBJ2-1,TRBV5-8,TRBD1,TGTGCCAGCAGCTCCCGGGACAGGGGGCAGGGTGAGCAGTTCTTC,CASSSRDRGQGEQFF
-,TRBJ2-7,TRBV7-6,TRBD2,TGTGCCAGCAGCTTAGGTCGTCTAGCGGGAGGCAACGAGCAGTACTTC,CASSLGRLAGGNEQYF
-,TRBJ1-1,TRBV4-2,TRBD1,TGTGCCAGCAGCCAAGATAGGACAGGGGGCATGAACACTGAAGCTTTCTTT,CASSQDRTGGMNTEAFF
-,TRBJ2-3,TRBV6-6,TRBD1,TGTGCCAGCAGTCCATCCCGGACAGGCCGCACAGATACGCAGTATTTT,CASSPSRTGRTDTQYF
-,TRBJ1-2,TRBV6-2/TRBV6-3,-,TGTGCCAGCAGACCTACAGGGACGGGTAGGAACTACACCTTC,CASRPTGTGRNYTF
-,TRBJ2-1,TRBV4-3,-,TGCGCCAGCAGCCAAGGGACTGGGGACAATGAGCAGTTCTTC,CASSQGTGDNEQFF